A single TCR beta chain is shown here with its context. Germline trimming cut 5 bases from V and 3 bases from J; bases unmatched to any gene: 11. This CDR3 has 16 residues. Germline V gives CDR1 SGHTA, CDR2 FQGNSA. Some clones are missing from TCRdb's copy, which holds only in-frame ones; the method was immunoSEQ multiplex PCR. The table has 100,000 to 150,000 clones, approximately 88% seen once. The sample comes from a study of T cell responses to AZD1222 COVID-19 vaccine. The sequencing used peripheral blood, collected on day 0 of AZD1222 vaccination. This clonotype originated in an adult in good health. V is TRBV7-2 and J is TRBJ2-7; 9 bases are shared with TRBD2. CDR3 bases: TGTGCCAGCAGCCTGGAGAGGCGGGAGGGCCTCTACGAGCAGTACTTC. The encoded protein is CASSLERREGLYEQYF.